Presented here are 14 T cell receptor beta chains from one specimen sequenced in a study of T cells in women clearing cervical HPV infection. Using immunoSEQ multiplex PCR, the repertoire was profiled, and TCRdb retains in-frame clones only, with some absent. This sample's table reports about 35,000 clones. The sample taken for sequencing was blood buffy coat. The receptors were gathered from a woman aged 18-70 years with a cervical HPV16 infection that either progressed to CIN3+ or cleared (not recorded which).

On this clone itself: The read halts 3 residues ahead of the CDR3 end, with the missing end drawn from the germline J gene. J is TRBJ1-6 and V is TRBV6-2 or TRBV6-3; D may be TRBD1 (6 bases). V lost 4 bases to trimming and J lost 5 bases, with 9 bases between them. This CDR3 has 14 residues. Germline CDR1 is MNHEY and CDR2 is SVGEGT. CDR3 region: CASSWTANNSPLHF. CDR3 bases read: TGTGCCAGCAGTTGGACAGCGAATAATTCACCC.

As regards this clone: The CDR3 end lies 3 residues beyond the end of the read and is filled in from the germline J gene. The V and J genes are TRBV6-1 and TRBJ2-7; no firm D call. CDR1 is MNHNS and CDR2 is SASEGT in the germline V gene. Trimming cost V 4 bases and J 2 bases, with 12 bases left between them. The CDR3 totals 14 residues. The covered CDR3 bases are TGTGCCAGCAGTGGGCAGGCCCAGACCTACGAG. This encodes CASSGQAQTYE. The entire CDR3 is CASSGQAQTYEQYF.

Concerning this clone itself: The read falls 3 residues short of the CDR3 end, and the missing part is taken from the germline J gene. The rearrangement joins TRBV12-3 or TRBV12-4 to TRBJ2-3, with TRBD1 matching over 7 bases. The V segment lost 6 bases and the J segment 6 bases; nucleotides outside the gene matches: 6. This CDR3 is built from 13 residues. This chain's CDR3 is CASRPTGKDTQYF. The covered CDR3 bases are TGTGCCAGCAGGCCGACAGGGAAGGATACG.

This chain's CDR3 is CASSLATSGVSGELFF. The covered CDR3 bases are TGTGCCAGCAGCTTGGCCACTAGCGGGGTTTCCGGGGAG. The genes are TRBV5-4 and TRBJ2-2; TRBD2 matches at 10 bases. From the germline J gene comes the end of the CDR3, since the read stops 3 residues before it. The germline V gene encodes CDR1 SGHNT and CDR2 YYREEE (reference sequence). This CDR3 has 16 residues. After removal of 0 bases from V and 6 bases from J, the junction contained 5 bases not matched to a gene. The variable domain in full, completed from reference TRBV5-4 and TRBJ2-2, reads ETGVTQSPTHLIKTRGQQVTLRCSSQSGHNTVSWYQQALGQGPQFIFQYYREEENGRGNFPPRFSGLQFPNYSSELNVNALELDDSALYLCASSLATSGVSGELFFGEGSRLTVL.

On this clone: The read falls 3 residues short of the CDR3 end, and the missing part is taken from the germline J gene. V usage is TRBV19 and J usage is TRBJ1-2; no reliable D call. In germline, CDR1 is LNHDA, CDR2 SQIVND (reference sequence). The CDR3 totals 15 residues. The sequenced part of the CDR3 DNA is TGTGCCAGACACGGACTAGCGGGAGAATCCTACGAC. Encoded protein: CARHGLAGESYD. The full CDR3 protein is CARHGLAGESYDYTF.

Remarks on this clone: The read stops 3 residues short of the end of the CDR3; the missing end is completed from the germline J gene. The chain links TRBV2 to TRBJ2-2; D might be TRBD1 (6 bases). The CDR3 contains 15 residues. The V gene lost 6 bases and the J gene lost 0 bases, with 11 bases spanning the gap. Germline-derived CDR1 and CDR2 are SNHLY and FYNNEI. CDR3 loop: CASSPGQPNTGELFF. Partial CDR3 DNA: TGTGCCAGCAGCCCGGGACAACCGAACACCGGGGAG.

As to this clone: From the germline J gene comes the end of the CDR3, since the read stops 3 residues before it. This chain uses TRBV11-2 with TRBJ1-2; 10 bases are shared with TRBD1. The germline V gene encodes CDR1 SGHAT and CDR2 FQNNGV. The CDR3 is 15 amino acids. Trimming cost V 0 bases and J 4 bases; bases outside gene matches: 2. This CDR3 reads CASSLETGGTYGYTF. Incomplete CDR3 DNA: TGTGCCAGCAGCTTAGAGACAGGGGGCACCTATGGC.

With respect to this clone: The read halts 3 residues ahead of the CDR3 end, with the missing end drawn from the germline J gene. This sequence joins TRBV6-2 or TRBV6-3 and TRBJ1-1; D is unresolved. With 6 bases removed from V and 1 base from J, the gap between germline ends came to 6 bases. This CDR3 contains 12 residues. Germline values: CDR1 MNHEY, CDR2 SVGEGT. The CDR3 protein is CASRWQNTEAFF. The covered CDR3 bases are TGTGCCAGCAGGTGGCAGAACACTGAA.

In the case of this clone: The sequenced fragment ends 3 residues before the CDR3 boundary, so the rest is inferred from the germline J gene. The V gene is TRBV30, the J gene TRBJ2-3; D uncertain. The germline CDR1 and CDR2 sequences are GTSNPN and SVGIG (reference sequence). CDR3 size: 13 residues. The CDR3 bases that were read are TGTGCCTGGAGCGGAAATAGCAATCAGCCG. This encodes CAWSGNSNQP. The whole CDR3 protein reads CAWSGNSNQPQYF.

Concerning this clone: Read data end 3 residues before the CDR3 end; the end is taken from the germline J gene. V is TRBV10-1 and J is TRBJ2-7; D not resolved. The CDR3 is made up of 13 amino acids. Trimming pared 5 bases from V and 6 bases from J, leaving 14 bases between. Per the germline V gene, CDR1 is WNHNN and CDR2 is SYGVQD (reference sequence). CDR3 DNA, as far as it was read: TGCGCCAGCAGTCTGAGAATTGCGAGCGAG. It yields the protein CASSLRIASE. The entire CDR3 reads CASSLRIASEQYF.

A word on this clone: The observed sequence ends 3 residues before the CDR3 terminus, with the missing tail filled in from the germline J gene. The chain combines TRBV5-1 with TRBJ2-3; 11 bases line up with TRBD2. The V gene's germline CDR1 is SGHRS and CDR2 YFSETQ. V gave up 4 bases and J gave up 1 base; unmatched junction bases: 2. This CDR3 has 15 amino acids. CDR3 bases read: TGCGCCAGCAGCCCGACTAGCGGGGGCACAGATACG. Translating gives CASSPTSGGTDT. The entire CDR3 reads CASSPTSGGTDTQYF. The full variable domain, completed using reference TRBV5-1 and TRBJ2-3, is KAGVTQTPRYLIKTRGQQVTLSCSPISGHRSVSWYQQTPGQGLQFLFEYFSETQRNKGNFPGRFSGRQFSNSRSEMNVSTLELGDSALYLCASSPTSGGTDTQYFGPGTRLTVL.

On this clone: Read data end 3 residues before the CDR3 end; the end is taken from the germline J gene. The chain recombines TRBV19 with TRBJ2-1, with 10 bases fitting TRBD2. From germline, CDR1 is LNHDA and CDR2 SQIVND (reference sequence). The CDR3 has 16 residues. V shed 6 bases, J shed 0 bases, and the junction held 5 bases outside the gene matches. The sequenced CDR3 bases are TGTGCCAGTAGCGGACTAGCGGCGAGCTCCTACAATGAG. Translated, it gives CASSGLAASSYNE. The full CDR3 reads CASSGLAASSYNEQFF.

About this clone: The CDR3 end falls 3 residues outside the read, so it is completed with the germline J gene. The chain combines TRBV5-4 with TRBJ2-7; maybe TRBD2 (5 bases). V was trimmed by 0 bases and J by 6 bases, leaving 7 bases between them. The CDR3 is 12 amino acids. CDR1 and CDR2 from the germline V gene are SGHNT and YYREEE (reference sequence). CDR3 sequence reads: CASSLAGFEQYF. Incomplete CDR3 DNA: TGTGCCAGCAGCTTGGCGGGGTTCGAG.

For this clone: Sequencing ends 3 residues short of the CDR3 end; the germline J gene provides the rest. V and J are TRBV5-1 and TRBJ1-4; D perhaps matches TRBD1 (6 bases). The CDR3 consists of 14 residues. The V gene's germline CDR1 is SGHRS and CDR2 YFSETQ. V gave up 0 bases and J gave up 3 bases, with 6 bases separating them. CDR3 DNA (partial): TGCGCCAGCAGCTTGGGGACAGCTAATGAAAAA. Translation gives CASSLGTANEK. The full-length CDR3 reads as CASSLGTANEKLFF.